Here is one TCR beta chain with its context. As yet, its antigen is unknown. The data derive from a study of T cells expressing NK-cell markers. The overall study: Investigators obtained TCR beta repertoires from sorted CD3+CD56+NKG2C+, CD3+CD56+NKG2C- and CD3+CD56-NKG2C+ T cells. In the group of eight sequenced donors, seven were HCMV-seropositive and one was seronegative.

The CDR3 has 11 residues. Germline CDR1 KGHDR, CDR2 SFDVKD. TCRdb reprocessed the 5' RACE reads, keeping one entry per CDR3 protein, no DNA. The sample features 25,000 to 35,000 distinct CDR3 sequences, with 60% in its top ten. Study-wide results and limits: Dominant NKG2C+ clonotypes accounted for about 1.0-8% of CD8+ T cells in more than five donors.

Sequenced input: blood T cells: a sorted CD56 or NKG2C T cell subset, CD4+ or CD8+ T cells, or bulk PBMC T cells (not recorded which). The chain carries TRBV24-1 and TRBJ2-1. The sequence was obtained from a woman aged 18 to 75 in good health. The CDR3 reads CATSDLHEQFF.